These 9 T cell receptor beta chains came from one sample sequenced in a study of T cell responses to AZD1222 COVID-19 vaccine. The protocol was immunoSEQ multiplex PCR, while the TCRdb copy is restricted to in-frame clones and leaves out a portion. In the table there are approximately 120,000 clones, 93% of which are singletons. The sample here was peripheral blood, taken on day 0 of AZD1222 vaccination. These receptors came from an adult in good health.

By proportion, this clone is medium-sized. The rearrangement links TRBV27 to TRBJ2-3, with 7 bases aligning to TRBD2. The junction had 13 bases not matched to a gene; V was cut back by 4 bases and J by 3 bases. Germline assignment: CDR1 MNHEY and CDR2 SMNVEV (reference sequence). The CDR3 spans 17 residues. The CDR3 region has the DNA TGTGCCAGCAGTTCTGGGGGAGGGCCTTCGACGACAGATACGCAGTATTTT. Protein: CASSSGGGPSTTDTQYF.

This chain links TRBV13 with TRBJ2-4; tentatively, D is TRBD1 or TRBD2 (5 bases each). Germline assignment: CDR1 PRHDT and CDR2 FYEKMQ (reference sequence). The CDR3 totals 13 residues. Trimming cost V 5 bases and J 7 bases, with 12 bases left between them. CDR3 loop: CASSPYEGNIQYF. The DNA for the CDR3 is TGTGCCAGCAGCCCATACGAGGGGAACATTCAGTACTTC.

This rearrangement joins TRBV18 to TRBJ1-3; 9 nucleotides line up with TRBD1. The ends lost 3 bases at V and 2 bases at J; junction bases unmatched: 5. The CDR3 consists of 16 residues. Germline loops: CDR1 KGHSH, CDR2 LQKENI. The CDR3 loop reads CASSPTGTGTGNTIYF. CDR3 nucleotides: TGTGCCAGCTCACCTACCGGGACAGGGACTGGAAACACCATATATTTT.

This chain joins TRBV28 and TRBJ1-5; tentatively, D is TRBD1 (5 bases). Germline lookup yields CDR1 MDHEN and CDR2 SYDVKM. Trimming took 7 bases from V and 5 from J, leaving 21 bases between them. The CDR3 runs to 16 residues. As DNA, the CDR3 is TGTGCCAGCAACTCCCCGACAGAGGGGAATTATCAGCCCCAGCATTTT. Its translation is CASNSPTEGNYQPQHF. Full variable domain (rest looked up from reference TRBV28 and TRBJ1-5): DVKVTQSSRYLVKRTGEKVFLECVQDMDHENMFWYRQDPGLGLRLIYFSYDVKMKEKGDIPEGYSVSREKKERFSLILESASTNQTSMYLCASNSPTEGNYQPQHFGDGTRLSIL.

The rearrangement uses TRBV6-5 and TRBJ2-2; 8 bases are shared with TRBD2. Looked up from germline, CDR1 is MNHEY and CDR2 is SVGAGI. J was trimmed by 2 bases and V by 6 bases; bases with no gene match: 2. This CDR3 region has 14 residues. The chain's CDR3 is CASRSGGNTGELFF. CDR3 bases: TGTGCCAGCAGGAGCGGGGGTAACACCGGGGAGCTGTTTTTT.

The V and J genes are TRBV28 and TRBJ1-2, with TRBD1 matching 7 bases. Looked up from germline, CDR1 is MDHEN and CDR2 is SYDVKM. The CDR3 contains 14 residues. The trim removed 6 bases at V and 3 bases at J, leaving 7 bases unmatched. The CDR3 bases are TGTGCCAGCAGCGAGACAGGGACTTACTATGGCTACACCTTC. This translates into CASSETGTYYGYTF.

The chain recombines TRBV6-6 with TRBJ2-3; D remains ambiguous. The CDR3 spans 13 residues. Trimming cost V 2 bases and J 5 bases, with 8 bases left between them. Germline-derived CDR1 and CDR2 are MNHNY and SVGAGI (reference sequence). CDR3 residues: CASSYDLLDTQYF. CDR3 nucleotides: TGTGCCAGCAGTTACGACCTCTTAGATACGCAGTATTTT.

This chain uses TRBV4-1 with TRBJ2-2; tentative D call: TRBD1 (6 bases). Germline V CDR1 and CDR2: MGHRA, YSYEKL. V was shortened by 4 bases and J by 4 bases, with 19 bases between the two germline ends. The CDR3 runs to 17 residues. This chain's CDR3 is CASSPSSTGWSTGELFF. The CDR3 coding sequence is TGCGCCAGCAGCCCCTCCTCGACAGGATGGAGCACCGGGGAGCTGTTTTTT.

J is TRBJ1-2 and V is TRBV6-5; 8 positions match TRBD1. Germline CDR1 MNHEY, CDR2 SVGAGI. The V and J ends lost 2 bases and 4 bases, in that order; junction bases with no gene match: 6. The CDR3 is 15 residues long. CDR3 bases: TGTGCCAGCAGTTACCCCGGACAGGGCATCTATGGCTACACCTTC. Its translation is CASSYPGQGIYGYTF.